The source of this T cell receptor beta chain is a study of response to subunit inactivated influenza vaccine. Findings and caveats of the study: After each seasonal influenza vaccination, few new T cells are recruited, the authors suggested.

This clonotype showed up just a few times. What it recognizes is unknown. TCRdb ran MiXCR on the RT-PCR reads and lists one entry per CDR3 protein. The data contain more than 250,000 distinct CDR3 sequences, 21% of them singletons. Trimming took 5 bases from V and 4 from J, leaving 9 bases between them. The CDR3 spans 12 residues. CDR1 and CDR2 from the germline V gene are DFQATT and SNEGSKA (reference sequence). The source of this sequence is a man aged 50 to 69 who received an inactivated influenza vaccine. The chain uses TRBV20-1 and TRBJ1-5; D unresolved. The sequencing here drew on PBMCs from blood, taken 21 months after vaccination. In DNA, the CDR3 is TGCAGTGCTTCCGACGGGAATCAGCCCCAGCATTTT. This gives the protein CSASDGNQPQHF.